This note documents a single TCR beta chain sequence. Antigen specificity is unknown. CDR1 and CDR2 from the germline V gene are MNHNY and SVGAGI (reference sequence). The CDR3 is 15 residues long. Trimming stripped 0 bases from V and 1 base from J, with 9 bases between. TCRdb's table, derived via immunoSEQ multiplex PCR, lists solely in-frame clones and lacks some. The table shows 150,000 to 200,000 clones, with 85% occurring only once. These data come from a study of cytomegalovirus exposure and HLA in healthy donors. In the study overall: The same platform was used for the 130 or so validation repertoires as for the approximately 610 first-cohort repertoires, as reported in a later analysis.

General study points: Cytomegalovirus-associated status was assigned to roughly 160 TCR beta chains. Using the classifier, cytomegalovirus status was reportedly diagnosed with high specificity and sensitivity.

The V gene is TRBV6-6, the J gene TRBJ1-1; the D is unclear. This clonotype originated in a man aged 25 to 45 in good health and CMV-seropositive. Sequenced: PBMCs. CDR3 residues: CASSYSTEKNTEAFF. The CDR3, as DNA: TGTGCCAGCAGTTACTCGACGGAGAAGAACACTGAAGCTTTCTTT.